This entry is about one T cell receptor beta chain. Its antigen is not identified. These data originate in a study of blood T cells in healthy people across ages. Study-wide results and limits: A greater number of naive CD4+ cells and higher diversity distinguished long-lived donors from aged donors.

Germline lookup yields CDR1 SGHTA and CDR2 FQGNSA. The CDR3 length is 15 residues. A second PCR of roughly 7 to 11 cycles used a sample-barcoded 5' primer and a J-beta primer mix. TCRdb redid the calling of the 5' RACE reads with MiXCR, one entry per CDR3 protein. The table has roughly 860,000 distinct CDR3 sequences, 55% to 65% seen once; the top ten hold about 30%. This TCR derives from a young man in good health. The V and J genes are TRBV7-2 and TRBJ2-4; 8 bases agree with TRBD2. The end of the DNA aligns better with TRBJ2-7, so the J call may be wrong. The sample comprised blood. CDR3 amino acids: CASSSEAGAMHEQYF. CDR3 DNA: TGTGCCAGCAGCTCCGAAGCGGGGGCCATGCACGAGCAGTACTTC.